Following are 25 T cell receptor beta chains from one sample sequenced in a study of CD8 T cells in ankylosing spondylitis. TCRdb redid the calling of the 5' RACE reads with MiXCR, one entry per CDR3 protein. The table has 200,000 or so distinct CDR3 sequences, 25% to 30% seen once. The sequenced sample was blood, either unsorted or a sorted T cell fraction (not recorded which). The receptors stem from a male donor with ankylosing spondylitis or in good health (not recorded which).

The J gene is TRBJ2-2, the V gene TRBV6-2 or TRBV6-3, with 9 positions matching TRBD2. Germline V lookup: CDR1 MNHEY, CDR2 SVGEGT. V dropped 7 bases and J dropped 7; count of bases not matched to a gene: 10. The CDR3 covers 15 residues. CDR3 DNA: TGTGCCAGCAACCCGGGACTAGCATCATTCGGGGAGCTGTTTTTT. It encodes CASNPGLASFGELFF.

There are many counts of this clonotype. V gene TRBV29-1 combines with J gene TRBJ2-1, with TRBD2 matching 8 bases. With 8 bases clipped from V and 4 bases from J, the junction kept 7 bases outside the gene matches. The CDR3 has 13 amino acids. Germline-derived CDR1 and CDR2 are SQVTM and ANQGSEA. CDR3 in amino acids: CSMRREVYNEQFF. Written as DNA, the CDR3 is TGCAGCATGCGGCGGGAGGTATACAATGAGCAGTTCTTC.

The table lists this clonotype with many counts. V gene TRBV20-1 combines with J gene TRBJ2-5; 7 nucleotides match TRBD1. The CDR3 extends over 15 amino acids. Germline CDR1 is DFQATT and CDR2 is SNEGSKA (reference sequence). V was clipped by 1 base and J by 2 bases; unmatched bases: 7. CDR3 residues: CSARVWGRGQETQYF. The CDR3 DNA reads TGCAGTGCTAGAGTTTGGGGCAGGGGGCAAGAGACCCAGTACTTC.

This clonotype occurred many times. The genes are TRBV7-9 and TRBJ2-3; 8 bases are shared with TRBD2. Germline V lookup: CDR1 SEHNR, CDR2 FQNEAQ (reference sequence). Trimming removed 5 bases from V and 3 bases from J; junction bases left unmatched: 10. The CDR3 runs to 16 residues. CDR3 region: CASSILIAGPTDTQYF. CDR3 nucleotide sequence: TGTGCCAGCAGCATATTAATAGCGGGGCCAACAGATACGCAGTATTTT. Using reference TRBV7-9 and TRBJ2-3 for the parts outside the CDR3, the full variable domain is DTGVSQNPRHKITKRGQNVTFRCDPISEHNRLYWYRQTLGQGPEFLTYFQNEAQLEKSRLLSDRFSAERPKGSFSTLEIQRTEQGDSAMYLCASSILIAGPTDTQYFGPGTRLTVL.

This chain links TRBV5-1 with TRBJ2-1; weak D call: TRBD2 (6 bases). Trimming shortened V by 3 bases and J by 4 bases, and 17 bases separated the two germline ends. The CDR3 loop spans 16 amino acids. The V gene's germline CDR1 is SGHRS and CDR2 YFSETQ. The CDR3 region is CASSSDGWGVYNEQFF. CDR3 bases: TGCGCCAGCAGCTCGGACGGTTGGGGGGTTTACAATGAGCAGTTCTTC. The full variable domain, its missing parts supplied by reference TRBV5-1 and TRBJ2-1, is KAGVTQTPRYLIKTRGQQVTLSCSPISGHRSVSWYQQTPGQGLQFLFEYFSETQRNKGNFPGRFSGRQFSNSRSEMNVSTLELGDSALYLCASSSDGWGVYNEQFFGPGTRLTVL.

This clonotype was detected many times. V usage is TRBV5-1 and J usage is TRBJ1-2; D call uncertain. The CDR3 consists of 15 residues. The germline CDR1 and CDR2 sequences are SGHRS and YFSETQ. V shed 1 base and J shed 3 bases, with 13 bases lying between them. The CDR3 DNA follows: TGCGCCAGCAGCTTGTCCCAGGTCGGAGACTATGGCTACACCTTC. It yields the protein CASSLSQVGDYGYTF.

The V call is TRBV14, the J call TRBJ1-4; D might be TRBD1 (5 bases). V was shortened by 4 bases and J by 11 bases, with 20 bases between the two germline ends. CDR3 length: 15 amino acids. Looked up from germline, CDR1 is SGHDN and CDR2 is FVKESK. The CDR3 DNA sequence: TGTGCCAGCAGCCTACTTACAGGTATCAACGGGAAACTGTTTTTT. Residues: CASSLLTGINGKLFF.

The genes are TRBV5-1 and TRBJ2-7, with a weak D call TRBD1 (5 bases). Germline CDR1 is SGHRS and CDR2 is YFSETQ. The V end was cut by 2 bases, the J end by 3 bases, with 15 bases between. The CDR3 is 15 amino acids. As DNA, the CDR3 is TGCGCCAGCAGCTTCTCAGGCGAAAGGGGCTACGAGCAGTACTTC. Translation gives CASSFSGERGYEQYF.

This clonotype was found many times. This rearrangement joins TRBV7-8 to TRBJ1-1; no clear D gene. The CDR3 is 13 residues long. V lost 0 bases and J lost 5, with 7 bases in between. Germline V gives CDR1 SGHVS, CDR2 FQNEAQ. This CDR3 is CASSLARGTEAFF. The CDR3 nucleotides read TGTGCCAGCAGCTTAGCGCGGGGAACTGAAGCTTTCTTT.

This chain links TRBV5-5 with TRBJ2-7, with 7 bases that match TRBD1. V lost 0 bases, J lost 4 bases, and 7 bases stayed unmatched. The CDR3 contains 15 residues. In germline, CDR1 is SGHKS, CDR2 YYEKEE (reference sequence). Here the CDR3 reads CASSLGVTGYYEQYF. The CDR3 DNA sequence: TGTGCCAGCAGCTTGGGGGTGACAGGGTATTACGAGCAGTACTTC.

CDR3 nucleotides: TGTGCCAGCAACCCCGGGACTAGGGGCACCGGGGAGCTGTTTTTT. Protein product: CASNPGTRGTGELFF. The chain couples TRBV12-3 or TRBV12-4 to TRBJ2-2; TRBD2 aligns across 8 bases. This CDR3 spans 15 amino acids. V shed 7 bases, J shed 4 bases, and the junction held 8 bases outside the gene matches.

The table lists this clonotype with many counts. The V gene is TRBV25-1, the J gene TRBJ1-5; 11 positions match TRBD1. Trimming took 2 bases from V and 0 from J; bases not matched to a gene: 9. CDR3 length: 19 residues. Germline V gene sequence: CDR1 MGHDK, CDR2 SYGVNS. CDR3 protein: CASSEIRDRGTDSNQPQHF. CDR3 nucleotides: TGTGCCAGCAGTGAAATAAGGGACAGGGGGACTGATAGCAATCAGCCCCAGCATTTT.

A word on this clonotype: Since a much larger clone is just one base distant, this may be a read error. The chain recombines TRBV18 with TRBJ2-3; 10 nucleotides agree with TRBD1. V lost 0 bases, J lost 8 bases, and 8 bases stayed unmatched. The CDR3 spans 16 residues. Germline V gene sequence: CDR1 KGHSH, CDR2 LQKENI. In DNA form, the CDR3 reads TGTGCCAGCTCACCACCGATGGGACAGGGGTCAGGTACGCAGTATTTT. Its protein is CASSPPMGQGSGTQYF.

This clonotype was observed a few times. The chain uses TRBV6-5 and TRBJ2-2; 8 bases match TRBD1. The CDR3 totals 13 residues. Per the germline V gene, CDR1 is MNHEY and CDR2 is SVGAGI. The trim removed 1 base at V and 8 bases at J, leaving 0 bases unmatched. CDR3 amino acids: CASSYWTGGELFF. In DNA, the CDR3 is TGTGCCAGCAGTTACTGGACAGGGGGGGAGCTGTTTTTT.

The gene calls are TRBV6-5 and TRBJ1-1; 9 bases are shared with TRBD1. Germline V gene data show CDR1 as MNHEY and CDR2 as SVGAGI. The length of the CDR3 is 15 residues. Losses at the gene ends were 4 bases for V and 1 base for J; bases not matched to a gene: 4. The CDR3 here is CASSFATGGNTEAFF. CDR3 coding DNA: TGTGCCAGCAGTTTCGCGACAGGGGGGAACACTGAAGCTTTCTTT.

This clonotype was counted once. The chain couples TRBV5-5 to TRBJ2-7, with D maybe TRBD2 (6 bases). Germline loops: CDR1 SGHKS, CDR2 YYEKEE (reference sequence). The CDR3 covers 16 residues. Deletions cut 0 bases from V and 2 bases from J, with 15 bases between. The CDR3 here is CASSLVAGPITYEQYF. The DNA for the CDR3 is TGTGCCAGCAGCTTGGTGGCGGGACCGATCACCTACGAGCAGTACTTC.

The genes are TRBV20-1 and TRBJ1-2; D gene unclear. Germline CDR1 DFQATT, CDR2 SNEGSKA (reference sequence). The CDR3 consists of 11 residues. Trimming left V 3 bases short and J 4 bases short, with 6 bases between. The CDR3 sequence: CSASTRYGYTF. CDR3 DNA: TGCAGTGCTAGTACCCGCTATGGCTACACCTTC.

The chain employs TRBV6-1 and TRBJ1-6, with 9 bases lining up with TRBD1. V shed 5 bases, J shed 9 bases, and the junction held 8 bases outside the gene matches. Germline CDR1 reads MNHNS; CDR2 reads SASEGT. The CDR3 is made up of 15 amino acids. CDR3 DNA: TGTGCCAGCAGTCCAAGCCGGGACAGGGCTTCACCCCTCCACTTT. Protein product: CASSPSRDRASPLHF.

This chain uses TRBV18 with TRBJ1-6; D unclear. Germline values: CDR1 KGHSH, CDR2 LQKENI. Deletions cut 6 bases from V and 8 bases from J, with 11 bases between. The CDR3 runs to 13 residues. CDR3 protein: CASSTASDSPLHF. The CDR3, as DNA: TGTGCCAGCTCCACAGCCTCCGATTCACCCCTCCACTTT.

As to this clonotype: This could be a read error, since a much larger clone is one nucleotide away. The genes are TRBV7-9 and TRBJ2-5; no clear D gene. This CDR3 has 12 amino acids. V lost 5 bases and J 4 bases, leaving 8 bases between the germline ends. CDR1 and CDR2 from the germline V gene are SEHNR and FQNEAQ (reference sequence). For the CDR3, the DNA is TGTGCCAGCAGCGGCCCGGGAGAGACCCAGTACTTC. Amino acid sequence: CASSGPGETQYF.

This clonotype came up many times. The J gene is TRBJ1-2, the V gene TRBV29-1, with D possibly matching TRBD1 (5 bases). There are 13 residues in the CDR3. The V gene's germline CDR1 is SQVTM and CDR2 ANQGSEA. The V gene lost 6 bases and the J gene lost 8 bases, with 19 bases spanning the gap. The CDR3 DNA reads TGCAGCGTGGCAGGCTTCCAGGGAGTAGGCTACACCTTC. It encodes CSVAGFQGVGYTF.

This clonotype was counted between two and nine times. The chain recombines TRBV5-5 with TRBJ2-7; 7 nucleotides agree with TRBD1. The germline gives CDR1 SGHKS, CDR2 YYEKEE (reference sequence). With V trimmed by 0 bases and J by 3 bases, 6 bases remained unmatched. The CDR3 contains 15 residues. The CDR3 DNA reads TGTGCCAGCAGCTTGGGACGGGACAGCGTCTACGAGCAGTACTTC. As protein: CASSLGRDSVYEQYF.

Ten or more counts support this clonotype. The chain combines TRBV7-2 with TRBJ2-3, with D possibly matching TRBD2 (7 bases). CDR3 length: 14 residues. Trimming removed 6 bases at V and 4 bases at J, with 14 bases between. In germline, CDR1 is SGHTA, CDR2 FQGNSA. The CDR3 loop is CASSLAGAADTQYF. CDR3 in DNA: TGTGCCAGCAGTTTGGCGGGGGCTGCAGATACGCAGTATTTT.

With respect to this clonotype: This sequence may be a read error, since a much larger clone differs from it by one base. The chain couples TRBV7-2 to TRBJ2-7; perhaps TRBD1 as D (6 bases). This CDR3 has 14 residues. Germline V gives CDR1 SGHTA, CDR2 FQGNSA. CDR3 in DNA: TGTGCCAGCAGCCGAGACAGGTTCTCCTACGAGAAGTACTTC. Its translation is CASSRDRFSYEKYF.

This clonotype was observed many times. The chain combines TRBV5-1 with TRBJ2-7; D possibly corresponds to TRBD2 (7 bases). Germline CDR1 reads SGHRS; CDR2 reads YFSETQ. This CDR3 is built from 15 residues. V was shortened by 4 bases and J by 5 bases, with 19 bases between the two germline ends. The CDR3 sequence: CASSPGGREFDEQYF. In nucleotides, the CDR3 is TGCGCCAGCAGCCCGGGGGGCAGGGAGTTTGACGAGCAGTACTTC.